This TCR beta chain was identified during a study of metastatic and nonmetastatic thyroid tumors. TCRdb re-called the PCR reads through MiXCR. The sample holds 6,000 or so clones; about a third are singletons and the top ten take roughly a quarter. All patients reached thyroid surgery having received no treatment beforehand. Trimming removed 3 bases from V and 4 bases from J, with 10 bases in between. This CDR3 spans 13 amino acids. Germline CDR1 and CDR2: SGHAT and FQNNGV. This clonotype originated in a male donor with papillary thyroid cancer or a benign thyroid nodule (not recorded which). Some clones in this sample may be carry-over from other donors' samples. The material sequenced was adjacent normal tissue. The chain combines TRBV11-2 with TRBJ2-7; weak D call: TRBD1 (5 bases). Here the CDR3 reads CASSLGQVYEQYF. DNA for the CDR3: TGTGCCAGCAGCTTGGGGCAGGTTTACGAGCAGTACTTC.